This T cell receptor (beta chain) derives from a study of OX40 agonist ivuxolimab in advanced cancers. Study-level points and caveats: Clonal expansion was seen in CD4+ and CD8+ blood T cells by week 6 at 0.1 to 3.0 mg/kg. Averaging showed that CD8+ T cells had more expanded clones than CD4+ did.

Repertoires were generated with immunoSEQ multiplex PCR, while TCRdb's copy carries only in-frame clones and drops some. This table has more than 15,000 clones, around two thirds appearing once. Peripheral blood came from all dose cohorts at three timepoints. A note on this clone: Its target is not known.

Sequences were derived from CD4+ or CD8+ T cells sorted from blood, sampled in a trial of the OX40 agonist ivuxolimab. The source of this sequence is an adult with an advanced solid tumor such as melanoma, head and neck, liver or kidney cancer.

CDR3 amino acids: CASSLPTGRFTEAFF. The CDR3 DNA follows: TGTGCCAGTAGTCTCCCGACAGGGAGGTTCACTGAAGCTTTCTTT. The gene calls are TRBV19 and TRBJ1-1; TRBD1 agrees at 7 bases. The CDR3 runs to 15 residues. The V gene's germline CDR1 is LNHDA and CDR2 SQIVND (reference sequence). J gave up 4 bases and V 5 bases, and 10 bases lay outside the gene matches.